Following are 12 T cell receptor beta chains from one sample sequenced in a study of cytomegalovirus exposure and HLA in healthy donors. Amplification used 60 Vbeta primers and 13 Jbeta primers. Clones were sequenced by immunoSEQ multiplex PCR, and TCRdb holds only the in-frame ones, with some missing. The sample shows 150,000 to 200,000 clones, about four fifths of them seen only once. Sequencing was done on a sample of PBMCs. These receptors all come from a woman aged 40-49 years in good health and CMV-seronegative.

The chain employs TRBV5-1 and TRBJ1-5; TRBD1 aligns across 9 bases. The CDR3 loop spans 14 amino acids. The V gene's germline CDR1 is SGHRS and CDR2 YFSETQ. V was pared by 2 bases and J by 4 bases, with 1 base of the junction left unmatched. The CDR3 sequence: CASSLQGANQPQHF. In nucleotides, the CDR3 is TGCGCCAGCAGCTTACAGGGGGCGAATCAGCCCCAGCATTTT.

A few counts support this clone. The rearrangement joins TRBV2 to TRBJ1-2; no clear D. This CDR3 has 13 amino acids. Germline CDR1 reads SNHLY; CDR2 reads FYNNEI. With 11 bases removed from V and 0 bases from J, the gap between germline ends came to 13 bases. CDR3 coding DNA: TGTGCCCACGAAGGCGGGTCTAACTATGGCTACACCTTC. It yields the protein CAHEGGSNYGYTF.

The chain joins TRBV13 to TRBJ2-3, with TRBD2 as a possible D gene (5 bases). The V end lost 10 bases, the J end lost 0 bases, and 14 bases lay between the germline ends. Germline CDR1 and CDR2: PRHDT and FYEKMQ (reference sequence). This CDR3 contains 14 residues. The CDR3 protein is CAISDSSSTDTQYF. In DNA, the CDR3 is TGTGCCATTTCGGACTCGTCTAGCACAGATACGCAGTATTTT.

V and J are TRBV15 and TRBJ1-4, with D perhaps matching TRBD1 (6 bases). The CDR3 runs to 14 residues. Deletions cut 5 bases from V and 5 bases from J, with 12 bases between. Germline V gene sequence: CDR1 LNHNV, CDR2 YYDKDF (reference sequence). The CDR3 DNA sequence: TGTGCCACCAGCTCGAACAGGGCAAATGAAAAACTGTTTTTT. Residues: CATSSNRANEKLFF.

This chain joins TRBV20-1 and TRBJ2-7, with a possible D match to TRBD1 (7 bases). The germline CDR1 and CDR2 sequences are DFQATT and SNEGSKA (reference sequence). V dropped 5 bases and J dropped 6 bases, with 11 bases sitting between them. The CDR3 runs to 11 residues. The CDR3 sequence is CSARQGGEQYF. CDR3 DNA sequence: TGCAGTGCTCGACAGGGAGGCGAGCAGTACTTC.

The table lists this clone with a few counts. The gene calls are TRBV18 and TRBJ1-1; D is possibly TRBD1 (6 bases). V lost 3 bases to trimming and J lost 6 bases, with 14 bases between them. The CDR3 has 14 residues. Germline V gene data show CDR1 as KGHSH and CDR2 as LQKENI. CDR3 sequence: CASSPMDSRAEAFF. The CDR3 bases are TGTGCCAGCTCACCGATGGACAGTCGGGCTGAAGCTTTCTTT.

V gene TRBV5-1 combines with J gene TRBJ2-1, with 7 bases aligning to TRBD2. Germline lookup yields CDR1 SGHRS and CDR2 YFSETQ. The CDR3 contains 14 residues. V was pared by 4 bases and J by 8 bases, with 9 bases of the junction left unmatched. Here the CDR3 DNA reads TGCGCCAGCAGCGGGGGGTCTGGGAGGGATGAGCAGTTCTTC. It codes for CASSGGSGRDEQFF.

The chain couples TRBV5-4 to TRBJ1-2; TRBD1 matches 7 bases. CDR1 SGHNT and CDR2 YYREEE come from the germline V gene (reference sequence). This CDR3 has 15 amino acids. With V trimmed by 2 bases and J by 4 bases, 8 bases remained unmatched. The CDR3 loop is CASSLRQGSPYGYTF. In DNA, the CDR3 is TGTGCCAGCAGCTTACGACAGGGATCTCCCTATGGCTACACCTTC.

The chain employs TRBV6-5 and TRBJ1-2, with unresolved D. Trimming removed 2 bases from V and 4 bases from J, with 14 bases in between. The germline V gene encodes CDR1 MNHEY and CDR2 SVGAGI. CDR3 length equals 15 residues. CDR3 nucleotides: TGTGCCAGCAGTTACAGCCAGGAGGGCATCTATGGCTACACCTTC. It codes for CASSYSQEGIYGYTF.

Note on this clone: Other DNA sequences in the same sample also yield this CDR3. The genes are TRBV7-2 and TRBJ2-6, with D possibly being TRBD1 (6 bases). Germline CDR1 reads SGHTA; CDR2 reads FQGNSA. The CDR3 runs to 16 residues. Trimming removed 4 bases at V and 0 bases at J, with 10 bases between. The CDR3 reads CASSSTGSSGANVLTF. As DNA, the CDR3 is TGTGCCAGCAGCTCCACAGGGAGCTCTGGGGCCAACGTCCTGACTTTC.

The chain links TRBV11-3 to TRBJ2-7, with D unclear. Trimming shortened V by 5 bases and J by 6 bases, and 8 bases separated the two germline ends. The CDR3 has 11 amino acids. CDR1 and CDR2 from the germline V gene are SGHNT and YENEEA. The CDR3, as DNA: TGTGCCAGCAGCCGAGTGCGCGAGCAGTACTTC. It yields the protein CASSRVREQYF.

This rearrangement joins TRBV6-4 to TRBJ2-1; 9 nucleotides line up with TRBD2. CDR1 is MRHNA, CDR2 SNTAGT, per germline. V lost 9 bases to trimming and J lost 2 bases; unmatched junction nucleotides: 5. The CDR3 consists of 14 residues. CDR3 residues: CASSSGRPYNEQFF. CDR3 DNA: TGTGCCAGTTCAAGCGGGAGGCCCTACAATGAGCAGTTCTTC.